This TCR beta chain appears in the sequencing data of a study of T cells in Graves' hyperthyroidism and ophthalmopathy (dated by TCRdb to about 2019). At the level of the whole study: Peripheral blood samples were taken at the time of initial diagnosis, prior to any treatment. To identify TCR V-J signatures that set the groups apart, the researchers used a discovery cohort of 90 to 100 patients, made up of about 44 with Graves' ophthalmopathy and some 56 with stable Graves' hyperthyroidism. Whether ophthalmopathy could be predicted prospectively was tested in an independent validation cohort made up of some 20 hyperthyroidism patients plus 17 patients who later progressed to ophthalmopathy. The roughly 99 discovery patients were divided at random into training and test sets in a 7:3 ratio. Thyroid tissue and blood T-cell repertoires from more than 5 Graves' hyperthyroidism patients were also compared in the study. Following sampling, methimazole starting at 30 mg daily was given to hyperthyroidism patients, and high-dose intravenous methylprednisolone was given to ophthalmopathy patients. According to the paper, TCR Vbeta CDR3 sequencing was carried out on over 130 peripheral blood samples, which came from fewer than 50 ophthalmopathy, approximately 78 hyperthyroidism and roughly 17 progressor patients.

The TCR beta CDR3 regions were amplified from the RNA transcripts. A first-round RT-PCR of the TCR CDR3 used the HTBI primer set with the Qiagen OneStep RT-PCR kit. A second multiplex PCR round built the libraries, followed by size selection and purification. The libraries were sequenced on an Illumina HiSeq2000 using paired-end 100 bp reads. The paper's processing steps were these. SOAPnuke was used to process the raw data, removing reads that contained adapters or uncalled bases, had a mean Phred below 15, or lacked an exact match to the constant primer or identifier. COPE v1.2.5 was used to merge the high-quality paired reads, and each unique nucleotide sequence was defined as a clonotype. MiTCR v1.1 was used to align the clonotypes against IMGT TRBV, TRBD and TRBJ reference segments. The analysis included only V-J combinations with a frequency above 0.0001, which together covered about 99% of the repertoires. A TCS score was defined as the ratio of F50 (clonal expansion) to E x V (chaos), with BLOSUM62-based TCRdist applied between CDR3 peptides within each V-J. Welch's t-statistics and random forest reduced roughly 530 V-J features to some 14, which were used in a naive Bayes classifier (R e1071). TCRdb itself trimmed the public reads at Q25 with fastp, ran MiXCR and retained productive beta chains. Rows with one shared CDR3 protein collapse into an entry with the most common genes and DNA. These V and J calls are TCRdb output, not the study's own analysis. The sample profile shows fewer than 900,000 distinct CDR3 sequences; around 15% of them were found once. Approximately 8.4% of the sample goes to the ten largest clones.

Including cysteine and phenylalanine, the CDR3 has 17 amino acids. Of the read, only the CDR3 DNA is kept; its 51 bases are in frame from base 1. From a lookup of the germline V gene, CDR1 and CDR2 are SGHDN and FVKESK. V gives up 2 bases and J gives up 2 bases, and the segment between their germline ends measures 13 bases. The paper as a whole reports these results and caveats: A model built on a 13 V-J signature distinguished ophthalmopathy from stable hyperthyroidism, reaching approximately 89% sensitivity and 81.08% specificity in cross-validation and 80%/75% in testing. No statistical method was used to set the sample size in advance, and investigators knew the group allocation. In validation, the model predicted progression to ophthalmopathy with around 71% sensitivity and 72% to 85% specificity, a median of around 6.6 months before onset. Blood samples also contained most of the expanded thyroid clonotypes (frequency above 0.001), which suggests that blood repertoires may reflect thyroid immune responses.

A patient counted as having stable Graves' hyperthyroidism if no progression to ophthalmopathy occurred over 18 months of follow-up. The hyperthyroidism patients were between 18 and 65 years old and newly diagnosed, with a disease duration of less than 2 months. Any patient with an uncontrolled infection, another autoimmune disease, pregnancy or lactation was excluded. Diagnoses were based on clinical symptoms, serum thyroxine and TRAb, thyroid ultrasound and orbital computed tomography. PBMCs were separated from roughly 10 ml of fresh peripheral blood using Ficoll-Paque density gradient centrifugation. Total RNA was extracted with Trizol reagent, and quality was checked on an Agilent 2100 Bioanalyzer. This clonotype was detected only a few times. It has no known antigen specificity. One base away there is no much larger clone; base qualities are not given.

The chain joins TRBV14 to TRBJ2-6; the D gene is possibly TRBD1 or TRBD2, each agreeing over 5 bases. The source material was blood. This receptor was taken from a man aged 18 to 29 with Graves' hyperthyroidism. This receptor has the CDR3 CASSQIRGRAGANVLTF. The DNA sequence reads TGTGCCAGCAGCCAAATCCGGGGCCGCGCTGGGGCCAACGTCCTGACTTTC.